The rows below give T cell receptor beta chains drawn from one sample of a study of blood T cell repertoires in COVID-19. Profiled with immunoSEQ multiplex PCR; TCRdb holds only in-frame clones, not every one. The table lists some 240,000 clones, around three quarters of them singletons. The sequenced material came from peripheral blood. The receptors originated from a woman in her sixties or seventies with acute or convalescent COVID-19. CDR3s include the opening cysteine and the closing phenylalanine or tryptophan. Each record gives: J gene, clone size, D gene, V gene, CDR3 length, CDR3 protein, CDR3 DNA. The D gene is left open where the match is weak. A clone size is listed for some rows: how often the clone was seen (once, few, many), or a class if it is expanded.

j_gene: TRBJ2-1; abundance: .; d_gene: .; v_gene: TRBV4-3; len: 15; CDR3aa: CASSLHLAGAGEQFF; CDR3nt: TGCGCCAGCAGCCTCCACCTTGCGGGGGCGGGTGAGCAGTTCTTC
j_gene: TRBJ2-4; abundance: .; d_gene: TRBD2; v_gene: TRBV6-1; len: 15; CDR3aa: CASSDGLAGINIQYF; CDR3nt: TGTGCCAGCAGTGACGGACTAGCGGGGATAAACATTCAGTACTTC
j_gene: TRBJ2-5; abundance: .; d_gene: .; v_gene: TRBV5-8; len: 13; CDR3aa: CASPRRSGETQYF; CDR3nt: TGTGCCAGCCCAAGGAGAAGCGGGGAGACCCAGTACTTC
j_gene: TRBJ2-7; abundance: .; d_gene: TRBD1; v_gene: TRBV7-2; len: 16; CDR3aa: CASSLAPGTGLDEQYF; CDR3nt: TGTGCCAGCAGCTTAGCCCCCGGGACAGGGCTCGACGAGCAGTACTTC
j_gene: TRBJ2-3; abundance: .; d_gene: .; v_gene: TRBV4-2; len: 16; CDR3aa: CASSQEVMGGRGTQYF; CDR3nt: TGTGCCAGCAGCCAAGAAGTAATGGGTGGTCGGGGTACGCAGTATTTT
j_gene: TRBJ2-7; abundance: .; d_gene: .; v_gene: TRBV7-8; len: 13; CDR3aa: CASRLNDGYEQYF; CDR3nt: TGTGCCAGCAGACTAAACGACGGCTACGAGCAGTACTTC
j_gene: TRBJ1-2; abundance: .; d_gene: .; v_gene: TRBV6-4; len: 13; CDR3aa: CASSDHRAGGYTF; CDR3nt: TGTGCCAGCAGTGACCACAGGGCAGGGGGCTACACCTTC
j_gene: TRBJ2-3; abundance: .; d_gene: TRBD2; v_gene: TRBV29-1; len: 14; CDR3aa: CSLSAGASTDTQYF; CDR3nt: TGCAGTCTCTCAGCGGGGGCTAGCACAGATACGCAGTATTTT
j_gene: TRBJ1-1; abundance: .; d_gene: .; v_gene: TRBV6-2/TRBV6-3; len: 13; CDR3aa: CASSLQGRTEAFF; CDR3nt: TGTGCCAGCAGTCTTCAGGGTCGCACTGAAGCTTTCTTT
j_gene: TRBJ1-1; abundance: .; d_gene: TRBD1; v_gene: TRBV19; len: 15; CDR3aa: CAVTGTDALNTEAFF; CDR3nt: TGTGCTGTTACCGGGACAGACGCGTTGAACACTGAAGCTTTCTTT
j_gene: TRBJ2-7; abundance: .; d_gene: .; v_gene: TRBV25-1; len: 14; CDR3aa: CASSEIGAGGEQYF; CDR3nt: TGTGCCAGCAGTGAAATAGGAGCCGGCGGCGAGCAGTACTTC
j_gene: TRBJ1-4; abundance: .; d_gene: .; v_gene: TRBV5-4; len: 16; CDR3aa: CASSSGIDRTLEKLFF; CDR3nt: TGTGCCAGCAGCTCCGGTATCGACAGGACTCTCGAAAAACTGTTTTTT
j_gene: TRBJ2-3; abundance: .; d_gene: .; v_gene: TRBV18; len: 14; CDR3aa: CASSHSDSTDTQYF; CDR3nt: TGTGCCAGCTCCCACAGTGATAGCACAGATACGCAGTATTTT
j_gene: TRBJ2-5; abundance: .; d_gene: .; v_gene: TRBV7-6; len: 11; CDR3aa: CASSPGETQYF; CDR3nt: TGTGCCAGCAGCCCCGGAGAGACCCAGTACTTC
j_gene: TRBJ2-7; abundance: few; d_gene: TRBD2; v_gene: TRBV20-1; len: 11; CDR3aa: CSASGGYEQYF; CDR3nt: TGCAGTGCTAGCGGGGGGTACGAGCAGTACTTC
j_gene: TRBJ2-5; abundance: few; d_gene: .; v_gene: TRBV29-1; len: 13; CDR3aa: CSVEKSFGETQYF; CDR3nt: TGCAGCGTTGAAAAAAGTTTCGGTGAGACCCAGTACTTC
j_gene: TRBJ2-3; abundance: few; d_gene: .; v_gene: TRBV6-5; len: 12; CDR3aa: CASSSEGDTQYF; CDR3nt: TGTGCCAGCAGTTCAGAGGGAGATACGCAGTATTTT
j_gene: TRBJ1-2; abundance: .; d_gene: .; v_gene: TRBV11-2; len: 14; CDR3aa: CASSPTRTAYGYTF; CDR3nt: TGTGCCAGCAGCCCGACGAGGACAGCCTATGGCTACACCTTC
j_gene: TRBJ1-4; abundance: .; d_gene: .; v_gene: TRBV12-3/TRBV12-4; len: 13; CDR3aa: CASRGQGGEKLFF; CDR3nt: TGTGCCAGCAGGGGGCAGGGTGGTGAAAAACTGTTTTTT
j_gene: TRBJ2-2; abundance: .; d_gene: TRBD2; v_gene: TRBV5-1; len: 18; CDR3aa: CASSTAGTSGGASGELFF; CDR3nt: TGCGCCAGCAGCACCGCCGGGACTAGCGGGGGGGCCTCCGGGGAGCTGTTTTTT
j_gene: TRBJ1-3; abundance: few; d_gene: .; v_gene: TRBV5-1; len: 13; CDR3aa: CASSLDRGNTIYF; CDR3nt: TGCGCCAGCAGCTTGGATAGAGGAAACACCATATATTTT
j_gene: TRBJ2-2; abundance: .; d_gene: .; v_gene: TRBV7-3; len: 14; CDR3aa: CASSPGSNTGELFF; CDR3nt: TGTGCCAGCAGCCCGGGTTCGAACACCGGGGAGCTGTTTTTT
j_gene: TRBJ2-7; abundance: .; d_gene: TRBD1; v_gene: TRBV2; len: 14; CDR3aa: CASSFETGGVGQYF; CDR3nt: TGTGCCAGCAGTTTTGAGACAGGGGGCGTCGGGCAGTACTTC
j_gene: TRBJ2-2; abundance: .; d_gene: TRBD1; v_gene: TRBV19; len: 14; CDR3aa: CASKPGQGPGELFF; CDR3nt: TGTGCCAGTAAACCGGGACAGGGTCCCGGGGAGCTGTTTTTT
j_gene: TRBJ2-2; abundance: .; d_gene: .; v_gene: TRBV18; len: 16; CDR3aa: CASSPHPPGGTGELFF; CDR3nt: TGTGCCAGCTCACCACACCCCCCCGGAGGCACCGGGGAGCTGTTTTTT
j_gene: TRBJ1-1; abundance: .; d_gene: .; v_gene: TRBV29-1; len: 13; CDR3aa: CSVERDSFTEAFF; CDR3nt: TGCAGCGTTGAAAGGGACTCCTTCACTGAAGCTTTCTTT
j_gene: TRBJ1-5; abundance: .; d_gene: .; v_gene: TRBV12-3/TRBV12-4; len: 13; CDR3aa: CASSFQYNQPQHF; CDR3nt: TGTGCCAGCAGTTTCCAGTACAATCAGCCCCAGCATTTT
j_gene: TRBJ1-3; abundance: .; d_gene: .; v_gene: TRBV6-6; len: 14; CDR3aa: CASSYSSRGNTIYF; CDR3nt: TGTGCCAGCAGTTACTCGAGTAGAGGAAACACCATATATTTT
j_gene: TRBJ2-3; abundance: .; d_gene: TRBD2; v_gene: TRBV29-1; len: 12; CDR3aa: CSVHTGGDTQYF; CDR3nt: TGCAGCGTTCATACGGGGGGAGATACGCAGTATTTT
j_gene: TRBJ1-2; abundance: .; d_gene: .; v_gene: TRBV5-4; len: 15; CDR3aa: CASSPGTGVGYGYTF; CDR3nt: TGTGCCAGCAGCCCCGGGACGGGGGTTGGCTATGGCTACACCTTC
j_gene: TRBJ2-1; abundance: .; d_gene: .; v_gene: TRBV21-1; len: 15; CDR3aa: CASSKTRVPYNEQFF; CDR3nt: TGTGCCAGCAGCAAAACGCGGGTTCCCTACAATGAGCAGTTCTTC
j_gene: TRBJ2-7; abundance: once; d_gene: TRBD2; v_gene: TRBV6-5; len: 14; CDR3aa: CASSLRGEGYEQYF; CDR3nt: TGTGCCAGCAGTCTCCGGGGGGAGGGTTACGAGCAGTACTTC